This TCR beta chain derives from a study of T cells in Graves' hyperthyroidism and ophthalmopathy. Germline V gene sequence: CDR1 MNHNS, CDR2 SASEGT. The ends were cut back, 2 bases at V and 1 base at J, with 8 bases in the middle. The CDR3 covers 14 residues. There were TCR beta CDR3 regions amplified from RNA transcripts. TCR CDR3 regions were first amplified by RT-PCR with HTBI primers. TCRdb analysed the multiplex PCR reads with MiXCR anew, one entry per CDR3 protein. The table lists about 530,000 distinct CDR3 sequences, 15% to 20% of them singletons. This clonotype was seen at least ten times. No antigen is known for it. General study results and limits: Model-based prediction identified ophthalmopathy a median approximately 6.2 months prior to its onset.

The TCR sequence derives from a woman aged 18 to 35 with Graves' ophthalmopathy. The specimen sequenced was blood. V gene TRBV6-1 combines with J gene TRBJ1-1; D uncertain. Here the CDR3 DNA reads TGTGCCAGCAGTGAATCGGCGGCGAACACTGAAGCTTTCTTT. Translation gives CASSESAANTEAFF.